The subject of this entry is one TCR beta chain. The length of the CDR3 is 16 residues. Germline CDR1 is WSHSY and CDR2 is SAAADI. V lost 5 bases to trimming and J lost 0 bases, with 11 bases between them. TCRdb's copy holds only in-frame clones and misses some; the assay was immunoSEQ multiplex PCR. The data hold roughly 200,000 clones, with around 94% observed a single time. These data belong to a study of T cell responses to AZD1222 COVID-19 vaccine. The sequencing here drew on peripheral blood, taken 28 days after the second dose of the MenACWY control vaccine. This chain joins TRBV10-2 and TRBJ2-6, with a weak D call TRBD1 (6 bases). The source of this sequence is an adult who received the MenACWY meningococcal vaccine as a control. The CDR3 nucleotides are TGCGCCAGCAGTCCGACAGGCCCCTCTGGGGCCAACGTCCTGACTTTC. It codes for CASSPTGPSGANVLTF.